Included here is one TCR beta chain sequence, with context. Its antigen is not known. The sample comes from a study of cytomegalovirus exposure and HLA in healthy donors. Study as a whole: An early data release held tens of millions of unique TCRs from HLA-typed donors.

The length of the CDR3 is 15 residues. The V gene's germline CDR1 is SNHLY and CDR2 FYNNEI. After removal of 4 bases from V and 2 bases from J, the junction contained 6 bases not matched to a gene. Notes on the study in general: A later analysis found most CMV-associated TCR beta chains apparently HLA-restricted.

It was with 60 Vbeta and 13 Jbeta primers that the PCR ran. Data came from immunoSEQ multiplex PCR; TCRdb stores just in-frame clones and leaves some out. The table has approximately 160,000 clones, roughly 82% seen once. The sequence came from a woman aged 50 to 60 in good health and CMV-seropositive. What was sequenced was PBMCs. The chain carries TRBV2 and TRBJ2-7; 9 bases align to TRBD1. DNA of the CDR3: TGTGCCAGCAGTGTGGGGGGACAGGGCCCCTACGAGCAGTACTTC. Amino acids: CASSVGGQGPYEQYF.